This TCR beta chain was profiled in a study of blood T cell repertoires in COVID-19. Study-level information: Material from acute and convalescent COVID-19 was sourced from the United States, Italy and Spain. From T cells, B-cell-depleted T cells, or PBMCs came the material, which was cDNA or gDNA.

The repertoire was sequenced with immunoSEQ multiplex PCR; TCRdb's copy has only in-frame clones and lacks some. The sample has about 110,000 clones, about two thirds seen once. The clonotype comes from a woman aged 40 to 55 with acute or convalescent COVID-19. Sequencing was done on a sample of peripheral blood.

As DNA, the CDR3 is TGTGCCAGCAGCGCCCGAATCCAGGGTTTTCTCCACAATGAGCAGTTCTTC. Translated, it gives CASSARIQGFLHNEQFF. This chain links TRBV9 with TRBJ2-1; tentative D call: TRBD1 (5 bases). The CDR3 covers 17 residues. Germline CDR1 and CDR2: SGDLS and YYNGEE. Trimming stripped 3 bases from V and 5 bases from J, with 21 bases between.